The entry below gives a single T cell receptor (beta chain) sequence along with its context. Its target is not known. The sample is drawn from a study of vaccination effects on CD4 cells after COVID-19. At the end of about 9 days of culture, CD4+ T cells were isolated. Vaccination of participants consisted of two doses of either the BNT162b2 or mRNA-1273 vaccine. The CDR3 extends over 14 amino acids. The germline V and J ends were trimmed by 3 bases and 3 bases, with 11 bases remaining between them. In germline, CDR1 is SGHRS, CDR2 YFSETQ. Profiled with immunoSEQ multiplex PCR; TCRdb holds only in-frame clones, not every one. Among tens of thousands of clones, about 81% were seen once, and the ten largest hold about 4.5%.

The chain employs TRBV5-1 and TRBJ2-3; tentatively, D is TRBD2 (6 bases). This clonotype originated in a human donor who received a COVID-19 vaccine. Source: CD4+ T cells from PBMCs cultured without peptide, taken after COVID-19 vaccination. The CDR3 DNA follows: TGCGCCAGCAGCTCTCGACTAGTAACAGATACGCAGTATTTT. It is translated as CASSSRLVTDTQYF.